This paragraph covers one T cell receptor (beta chain) sequence. This record belongs to a study of blood T cell repertoires in COVID-19. Looking at the study overall: T cells, B-cell-depleted T cells, or PBMCs supplied cDNA or gDNA.

Clones were sequenced by immunoSEQ multiplex PCR, and TCRdb holds only the in-frame ones, with some missing. The profile shows 150,000 to 190,000 clones, 84% of them singletons. CDR3 length equals 16 residues. Trimming pared 5 bases from V and 0 bases from J, leaving 14 bases between. Germline V gene sequence: CDR1 LNHDA, CDR2 SQIVND (reference sequence). The V and J genes are TRBV19 and TRBJ1-3, with D possibly TRBD1 on 5 matching bases. Sequences were obtained from peripheral blood. The sequence derives from a woman aged 45-65 years with acute or convalescent COVID-19. CDR3 DNA sequence: TGTGCCAGTAGTCCGACAGCAACCTCCTCTGGAAACACCATATATTTT. Residues: CASSPTATSSGNTIYF.